Presented here are 15 T cell receptor beta chains from one specimen sequenced in a study of beta chain features in type 1 diabetes. Whole-study results and caveats: There was a moderate but significant shortening of TCRB CDR3s in all four CD4+ subsets of Type 1 diabetes patients.

For these receptors, no antigen is known. Expressed TCRB transcripts were sequenced, since all the RNA that had been isolated was reverse transcribed. The repertoire was sequenced with immunoSEQ multiplex PCR; TCRdb's copy has only in-frame clones and lacks some. The table includes about 250,000 clones, roughly 10% detected once. Sequencing used naive CD4+ T cells from blood. These receptors all stem from a man between 25 and 39 years old with type 1 diabetes.

The chain combines TRBV18 with TRBJ1-1; TRBD1 matches at 8 bases. J lost 1 base, V lost 2 bases, and 6 bases had no gene match. The CDR3 runs 16 residues. Germline values: CDR1 KGHSH, CDR2 LQKENI. CDR3 protein: CASSPGRGPSNTEAFF. CDR3 in DNA: TGTGCCAGCTCACCAGGCAGGGGGCCTTCGAACACTGAAGCTTTCTTT.

This clone was counted only a few times. The chain employs TRBV6-4 and TRBJ2-3; TRBD2 aligns across 13 bases. This CDR3 is built from 17 residues. The germline gives CDR1 MRHNA, CDR2 SNTAGT. With 3 bases clipped from V and 3 bases from J, the junction kept 6 bases outside the gene matches. The CDR3 protein is CASSERTSGGATDTQYF. The CDR3 DNA follows: TGTGCCAGCAGTGAAAGGACTAGCGGGGGAGCGACAGATACGCAGTATTTT.

The chain carries TRBV28 and TRBJ2-7; TRBD1 matches at 7 bases. There are 12 residues in the CDR3. Germline-derived CDR1 and CDR2 are MDHEN and SYDVKM. V was pared by 6 bases and J by 11 bases, with 10 bases of the junction left unmatched. CDR3 residues: CASSTGARDEYF. Here the CDR3 DNA reads TGTGCCAGCAGCACAGGGGCCAGGGACGAGTACTTC.

Points on this clone: Other DNA variants within this sample encode the same CDR3. The chain combines TRBV9 with TRBJ2-5; perhaps TRBD1 as D (5 bases). Germline V gene lookup returns CDR1 SGDLS and CDR2 YYNGEE. The CDR3 length is 13 residues. V lost 0 bases to trimming and J lost 3 bases, with 6 bases between them. CDR3: CASSVAGKETQYF. For the CDR3, the DNA is TGTGCCAGCAGCGTAGCAGGGAAAGAGACCCAGTACTTC.

Only a few counts were recorded for this clone. This sequence joins TRBV28 and TRBJ2-5, with D possibly matching TRBD1 (5 bases). This CDR3 is 13 amino acids long. Trimming shortened V by 4 bases and J by 4 bases, and 10 bases separated the two germline ends. CDR1 MDHEN and CDR2 SYDVKM come from the germline V gene. CDR3 sequence (DNA): TGTGCCAGCAGTTCTTCCAGGGCAGAGACCCAGTACTTC. Translation gives CASSSSRAETQYF.

The rearrangement joins TRBV30 to TRBJ2-7; TRBD2 is a possible D gene (5 bases). Germline lookup yields CDR1 GTSNPN and CDR2 SVGIG (reference sequence). Trimming left V 7 bases short and J 0 bases short, with 16 bases between. The CDR3 totals 14 residues. The CDR3 region has the DNA TGTGCCTCCTCTAGGGCTGGACTCTCCTACGAGCAGTACTTC. Its translation is CASSRAGLSYEQYF.

The chain couples TRBV11-2 to TRBJ2-7, with TRBD2 as a possible D gene (6 bases). Germline-derived CDR1 and CDR2 are SGHAT and FQNNGV. The V end was cut by 5 bases, the J end by 0 bases, with 14 bases between. The CDR3 extends over 15 amino acids. The DNA of the CDR3 is TGTGCCAGCAGCCAAACTCCCGGGGGCTCCTACGAGCAGTACTTC. Its translation is CASSQTPGGSYEQYF. The complete variable domain, with remaining parts taken from reference TRBV11-2 and TRBJ2-7, reads EAGVAQSPRYKIIEKRQSVAFWCNPISGHATLYWYQQILGQGPKLLIQFQNNGVVDDSQLPKDRFSAERLKGVDSTLKIQPAKLEDSAVYLCASSQTPGGSYEQYFGPGTRLTVT.

This clone showed up just a few times. Other DNA sequences from this sample encode an identical CDR3 as well. The rearrangement uses TRBV19 and TRBJ1-5; perhaps TRBD1 as D (6 bases). Germline-derived CDR1 and CDR2 are LNHDA and SQIVND (reference sequence). The CDR3 is 14 residues long. Trimming left V 5 bases short and J 2 bases short, with 10 bases between. The DNA for the CDR3 is TGTGCCAGTAGTCTACAGGGCCGCAATCAGCCCCAGCATTTT. Its translation is CASSLQGRNQPQHF.

The chain recombines TRBV9 with TRBJ1-1; D is undetermined. V lost 8 bases and J 1 base, leaving 15 bases between the germline ends. The CDR3 contains 14 residues. Germline CDR1 and CDR2: SGDLS and YYNGEE. The CDR3 region has the DNA TGTGCCAGTGCCCCTGAGGGATGGAACACTGAAGCTTTCTTT. As protein: CASAPEGWNTEAFF.

The rearrangement links TRBV9 to TRBJ1-2; 8 bases are shared with TRBD1. CDR1 is SGDLS, CDR2 YYNGEE, per germline. The CDR3 runs 17 residues. The trim removed 3 bases at V and 5 bases at J, leaving 15 bases unmatched. In nucleotides, the CDR3 is TGTGCCAGCAGCGCCGGGACAGGCAGCCCGAGTTCGTATGGCTACACCTTC. Translation gives CASSAGTGSPSSYGYTF.

J is TRBJ2-1 and V is TRBV28, with TRBD1 identical over 7 bases. V shed 3 bases and J 10 bases; nucleotides not matched to a gene: 0. The CDR3 loop spans 11 amino acids. Germline lookup yields CDR1 MDHEN and CDR2 SYDVKM. The CDR3 region is CASSLGQEQFF. In DNA form, the CDR3 reads TGTGCCAGCAGTTTGGGACAGGAGCAGTTCTTC.

V usage is TRBV25-1 and J usage is TRBJ2-1; 12 bases align to TRBD2. This CDR3 contains 16 residues. Per the germline V gene, CDR1 is MGHDK and CDR2 is SYGVNS. J was trimmed by 4 bases and V by 1 base; bases with no gene match: 2. The CDR3 protein is CASSESSGGGYNEQFF. The CDR3 DNA reads as TGTGCCAGCAGTGAATCTAGCGGGGGGGGATACAATGAGCAGTTCTTC.

This clone has more than one count but fewer than ten. This sequence joins TRBV30 and TRBJ1-2; perhaps TRBD1 as D (5 bases). Germline lookup yields CDR1 GTSNPN and CDR2 SVGIG (reference sequence). The CDR3 extends over 14 amino acids. The germline V and J ends were trimmed by 1 base and 7 bases, with 16 bases remaining between them. The CDR3 protein is CAWSDQGRGIGYTF. Here the CDR3 DNA reads TGTGCCTGGAGTGACCAGGGTAGGGGTATTGGCTACACCTTC.

This clone was found a few times. The gene calls are TRBV29-1 and TRBJ2-3, with a weak D call TRBD1 (5 bases). The germline gives CDR1 SQVTM, CDR2 ANQGSEA. This CDR3 has 11 amino acids. Trimming shortened V by 7 bases and J by 4 bases, and 9 bases separated the two germline ends. This CDR3 reads CSGDRSDTQYF. In nucleotides, the CDR3 is TGCAGCGGCGACAGATCAGATACGCAGTATTTT.

DNA of the CDR3: TGTGCCAGCAGCCAAGTCGACACCTCCTACGAGCAGTACTTC. This gives the protein CASSQVDTSYEQYF. The rearrangement uses TRBV4-2 and TRBJ2-7; D is unclear. Per germline, CDR1 LGHNA and CDR2 YNFKEQ. Trimming stripped 1 base from V and 0 bases from J, with 7 bases between. The CDR3 has 14 residues.